This is a list of T cell receptor beta chains from one sample in a study of T-cell reconstitution after alpha-beta-depleted transplantation in children. Each CDR3 protein gets one entry after TCRdb re-called the PCR reads with MiXCR. Here the sample spans around 700,000 distinct CDR3 sequences, 10% to 15% being singletons. The sequencing here drew on PBMCs, taken before TCRalphabeta/CD19-depleted stem cell transplant. The origin of the receptors is a girl aged 2 to 10 with congenital amegakaryocytic thrombocytopenia, due to receive a stem cell transplant. Each CDR3 is given with its conserved first and last residue. D genes are given only for firm matches. The size of a clone is reported for some rows only, either as once, few or many, or as a class for expanded clones.

abundance: many
j_gene: TRBJ1-2
d_gene: TRBD1
v_gene: TRBV9
CDR3aa: CASSAGTVRAYGYTF
CDR3nt: TGTGCCAGCAGCGCCGGGACAGTCAGGGCCTATGGCTACACCTTC

abundance: -
j_gene: TRBJ2-3
d_gene: -
v_gene: TRBV29-1
CDR3aa: CSVAENNPGDTQYF
CDR3nt: TGCAGCGTTGCCGAGAATAACCCGGGAGATACGCAGTATTTT

abundance: few
j_gene: TRBJ2-7
d_gene: -
v_gene: TRBV7-9
CDR3aa: CASSPGYGVKLDEQYF
CDR3nt: TGTGCCAGCAGCCCAGGGTACGGAGTCAAACTCGACGAGCAGTACTTC

abundance: many
j_gene: TRBJ2-1
d_gene: TRBD1
v_gene: TRBV4-2
CDR3aa: CASSPTGYGNEQFF
CDR3nt: TGTGCCAGCAGCCCGACAGGGTACGGCAATGAGCAGTTCTTC

abundance: -
j_gene: TRBJ2-7
d_gene: -
v_gene: TRBV28
CDR3aa: CASEYRAAGVQYF
CDR3nt: TGTGCCAGCGAGTACAGGGCAGCGGGTGTGCAGTACTTC

abundance: -
j_gene: TRBJ2-3
d_gene: -
v_gene: TRBV5-1
CDR3aa: CASSLFPEFTDTQYF
CDR3nt: TGCGCCAGCAGCTTGTTCCCCGAGTTCACAGATACGCAGTATTTT

abundance: -
j_gene: TRBJ2-1
d_gene: TRBD1
v_gene: TRBV19
CDR3aa: CASSIRGDRLEQFF
CDR3nt: TGTGCCAGTAGTATTAGAGGGGACAGACTTGAGCAGTTCTTC

abundance: many
j_gene: TRBJ1-5
d_gene: -
v_gene: TRBV20-1
CDR3aa: CSANRGGADQPQHF
CDR3nt: TGCAGTGCTAATAGGGGGGGCGCCGATCAGCCCCAGCATTTT

abundance: many
j_gene: TRBJ2-7
d_gene: TRBD2
v_gene: TRBV6-1
CDR3aa: CASSQGASGPYEQYF
CDR3nt: TGTGCCAGCAGTCAAGGGGCTAGCGGGCCGTACGAGCAGTACTTC

abundance: few
j_gene: TRBJ2-1
d_gene: -
v_gene: TRBV29-1
CDR3aa: CSVQKGDEQFF
CDR3nt: TGCAGCGTCCAGAAAGGAGATGAGCAGTTCTTC

abundance: -
j_gene: TRBJ2-7
d_gene: -
v_gene: TRBV12-3/TRBV12-4
CDR3aa: CASTFTVSHEQYF
CDR3nt: TGTGCCAGCACTTTCACGGTATCCCACGAGCAGTACTTC

abundance: many
j_gene: TRBJ2-1
d_gene: TRBD1
v_gene: TRBV20-1
CDR3aa: CSARDRTGYGPYNEQFF
CDR3nt: TGCAGTGCTAGAGACAGGACAGGTTATGGCCCCTACAATGAGCAGTTCTTC

abundance: many
j_gene: TRBJ1-2
d_gene: -
v_gene: TRBV20-1
CDR3aa: CSASGTSVRYGYTF
CDR3nt: TGCAGTGCTTCCGGGACTTCGGTGCGCTATGGCTACACCTTC

abundance: many
j_gene: TRBJ2-1
d_gene: -
v_gene: TRBV6-5
CDR3aa: CASSYGSSSYNEQFF
CDR3nt: TGTGCCAGCAGTTACGGGTCTAGCTCCTACAATGAGCAGTTCTTC

abundance: few
j_gene: TRBJ2-1
d_gene: TRBD2
v_gene: TRBV5-4
CDR3aa: CASSLREGGHNEQFF
CDR3nt: TGTGCCAGCAGCTTGCGGGAGGGCGGGCACAATGAGCAGTTCTTC

abundance: few
j_gene: TRBJ2-1
d_gene: -
v_gene: TRBV5-1
CDR3aa: CASRVEARSYNEQFF
CDR3nt: TGCGCCAGCAGAGTAGAGGCTAGATCTTACAATGAGCAGTTCTTC

abundance: -
j_gene: TRBJ2-5
d_gene: -
v_gene: TRBV20-1
CDR3aa: CSATAGTEETQYF
CDR3nt: TGCAGTGCTACCGCCGGGACGGAAGAGACCCAGTACTTC

abundance: many
j_gene: TRBJ2-7
d_gene: TRBD2
v_gene: TRBV20-1
CDR3aa: CSAPGTSGSYEQYF
CDR3nt: TGCAGTGCCCCCGGGACTAGCGGATCATACGAGCAGTACTTC

abundance: few
j_gene: TRBJ2-5
d_gene: TRBD2
v_gene: TRBV20-1
CDR3aa: CSASSGLAGQETQYF
CDR3nt: TGCAGTGCTTCTTCGGGACTAGCGGGACAAGAGACCCAGTACTTC

abundance: many
j_gene: TRBJ2-6
d_gene: TRBD1
v_gene: TRBV29-1
CDR3aa: CSVAGTDFSGANVLTF
CDR3nt: TGCAGCGTTGCCGGGACAGACTTCTCTGGGGCCAACGTCCTGACTTTC

abundance: few
j_gene: TRBJ2-5
d_gene: TRBD1
v_gene: TRBV28
CDR3aa: CASSSGQAYQETQYF
CDR3nt: TGTGCCAGCAGTTCCGGACAGGCCTACCAAGAGACCCAGTACTTC

abundance: few
j_gene: TRBJ2-1
d_gene: TRBD2
v_gene: TRBV11-2
CDR3aa: CASSLPRTSGIRFLRGEQFF
CDR3nt: TGTGCCAGCAGCTTACCCCGGACTAGCGGGATACGATTCCTACGGGGTGAGCAGTTCTTC

abundance: many
j_gene: TRBJ1-1
d_gene: -
v_gene: TRBV20-1
CDR3aa: CSARADRNTEAFF
CDR3nt: TGCAGTGCTAGAGCAGACAGAAACACTGAAGCTTTCTTT

abundance: -
j_gene: TRBJ2-7
d_gene: -
v_gene: TRBV10-2
CDR3aa: CASSDWRANASF
CDR3nt: TGCGCCAGCAGTGATTGGAGAGCGAACGCGAGCTTC

abundance: few
j_gene: TRBJ2-7
d_gene: -
v_gene: TRBV10-3
CDR3aa: CAISAPTNREQYF
CDR3nt: TGTGCCATCAGTGCACCCACTAATAGAGAGCAGTACTTC

abundance: few
j_gene: TRBJ2-7
d_gene: TRBD2
v_gene: TRBV20-1
CDR3aa: CSASELAGTSYEQYF
CDR3nt: TGCAGTGCTAGTGAACTAGCGGGGACCTCCTACGAGCAGTACTTC

abundance: many
j_gene: TRBJ2-7
d_gene: -
v_gene: TRBV20-1
CDR3aa: CSARVTGRVSYEQYF
CDR3nt: TGCAGTGCTAGAGTAACAGGGAGGGTCTCCTACGAGCAGTACTTC

abundance: -
j_gene: TRBJ1-5
d_gene: -
v_gene: TRBV20-1
CDR3aa: CSATSRGREYQPQHF
CDR3nt: TGCAGTGCTACTTCACGGGGCAGGGAATATCAGCCCCAGCATTTT

abundance: -
j_gene: TRBJ2-4
d_gene: -
v_gene: TRBV6-2/TRBV6-3
CDR3aa: CASTFRPPGNIQYF
CDR3nt: TGTGCCAGCACCTTCAGACCTCCTGGAAACATTCAGTACTTC

abundance: many
j_gene: TRBJ1-2
d_gene: TRBD1
v_gene: TRBV11-2
CDR3aa: CASSRDRGFTNYGYTF
CDR3nt: TGTGCCAGCAGCCGGGACAGGGGGTTTACTAACTATGGCTACACCTTC

abundance: -
j_gene: TRBJ2-5
d_gene: TRBD2
v_gene: TRBV4-1
CDR3aa: CASSQGGTSGMETQYF
CDR3nt: TGCGCCAGCAGCCAAGGGGGGACTAGCGGGATGGAGACCCAGTACTTC

abundance: many
j_gene: TRBJ2-4
d_gene: -
v_gene: TRBV20-1
CDR3aa: CSARGRLAKNIQYF
CDR3nt: TGCAGTGCTAGGGGACGTCTAGCCAAAAACATTCAGTACTTC

abundance: few
j_gene: TRBJ2-7
d_gene: -
v_gene: TRBV28
CDR3aa: CAILDSSYEQYF
CDR3nt: TGTGCCATCCTGGACAGTTCCTACGAGCAGTACTTC

abundance: few
j_gene: TRBJ2-1
d_gene: TRBD2
v_gene: TRBV12-3/TRBV12-4
CDR3aa: CASSRSSGKGDEQFF
CDR3nt: TGTGCCAGCAGCCGATCTAGCGGGAAAGGCGATGAGCAGTTCTTC

abundance: many
j_gene: TRBJ2-7
d_gene: -
v_gene: TRBV4-1
CDR3aa: CASSQDTGSGYEQYF
CDR3nt: TGCGCCAGCAGCCAAGATACGGGAAGCGGCTACGAGCAGTACTTC

abundance: many
j_gene: TRBJ1-1
d_gene: -
v_gene: TRBV5-1
CDR3aa: CASSLSHGANTEAFF
CDR3nt: TGCGCCAGCAGCTTGTCGCATGGCGCGAACACTGAAGCTTTCTTT

abundance: -
j_gene: TRBJ2-5
d_gene: -
v_gene: TRBV10-3
CDR3aa: CAISIGNQETQYF
CDR3nt: TGTGCCATCAGCATAGGAAACCAAGAGACCCAGTACTTC

abundance: -
j_gene: TRBJ2-1
d_gene: -
v_gene: TRBV12-3/TRBV12-4
CDR3aa: CASNLSGEGNEQFF
CDR3nt: TGTGCCAGCAATCTATCGGGAGAGGGCAATGAGCAGTTCTTC

abundance: -
j_gene: TRBJ1-1
d_gene: -
v_gene: TRBV5-1
CDR3aa: CASRRQGGVNTEAFF
CDR3nt: TGCGCCAGCAGGAGGCAGGGAGGTGTGAACACTGAAGCTTTCTTT

abundance: few
j_gene: TRBJ2-1
d_gene: TRBD2
v_gene: TRBV5-1
CDR3aa: CASSSGLASSSYNEQFF
CDR3nt: TGCGCCAGCAGCTCCGGACTAGCGAGTAGCTCCTACAATGAGCAGTTCTTC

abundance: -
j_gene: TRBJ2-1
d_gene: TRBD2
v_gene: TRBV7-3
CDR3aa: CASSPPLTSGSKHEQFF
CDR3nt: TGTGCCAGCAGCCCGCCCCTCACTAGCGGGAGCAAGCATGAGCAGTTCTTC

abundance: many
j_gene: TRBJ1-5
d_gene: -
v_gene: TRBV6-1
CDR3aa: CASSEGTDSNQPQHF
CDR3nt: TGTGCCAGCAGTGAGGGGACGGATAGCAATCAGCCCCAGCATTTT

abundance: -
j_gene: TRBJ2-3
d_gene: TRBD1
v_gene: TRBV3-1
CDR3aa: CASSQSGQVADTQYF
CDR3nt: TGTGCCAGCAGCCAGTCGGGACAGGTCGCAGATACGCAGTATTTT

abundance: many
j_gene: TRBJ2-1
d_gene: TRBD2
v_gene: TRBV29-1
CDR3aa: CSVSLAVEYNEQFF
CDR3nt: TGCAGCGTGTCGCTAGCGGTTGAATACAATGAGCAGTTCTTC

abundance: -
j_gene: TRBJ2-7
d_gene: -
v_gene: TRBV28
CDR3aa: CASFNSYEQYF
CDR3nt: TGTGCCAGCTTTAACTCCTACGAGCAGTACTTC

abundance: many
j_gene: TRBJ2-3
d_gene: -
v_gene: TRBV5-5
CDR3aa: CASSTQTGRASTDTQYF
CDR3nt: TGTGCCAGCAGCACACAAACAGGACGAGCTAGCACAGATACGCAGTATTTT

abundance: few
j_gene: TRBJ2-1
d_gene: TRBD2
v_gene: TRBV15
CDR3aa: CATSPWTSGVPQFF
CDR3nt: TGTGCCACCAGCCCCTGGACTAGCGGAGTACCGCAGTTCTTC